The next 19 T cell receptor beta chains were all read from a single sample in a study of Japanese encephalitis immunity and Zika vaccine responses. TCRdb re-called the 5' RACE reads with MiXCR, one entry per CDR3 protein. Of 270 or so distinct CDR3 sequences listed, approximately 2.1% are singletons. CFSE-labeled PBMCs were cultured about 6 days with peptide pools, each at 1 ug/mL. Proliferating CD4 T cells were sorted unfixed as live CD56-CD19-CD16-CD3+CD4+ CFSE-low cells. The sequencing used antigen-activated CD4+ T cells from blood, cultured, collected during a Zika inactivated vaccine study. These TCRs come from an adult man who received an inactivated Zika virus vaccine.

By frequency in the sample, this clonotype is large (0.1 to 1%). The junction and the germline gene differ at one end; a read error may be behind it. The chain employs TRBV7-7 and TRBJ2-1, with D possibly matching TRBD1 (5 bases). The CDR3 covers 13 residues. Germline V lookup: CDR1 SSHAT, CDR2 FNYEAQ (reference sequence). The CDR3 DNA follows: TGTGCTAGCAGCTCCGACAGATACAATGAGCAGTTCTTC. Translating gives CASSSDRYNEQFF.

This clonotype turned up a few times. V is TRBV2 and J is TRBJ2-4, with D perhaps TRBD2 (6 bases). V was shortened by 1 base and J by 3 bases, with 13 bases between the two germline ends. The CDR3 is 16 residues long. Germline CDR1 reads SNHLY; CDR2 reads FYNNEI. CDR3 loop: CASSEDLWGVKNIQYF. The CDR3 coding sequence is TGTGCCAGCAGTGAAGATTTATGGGGGGTCAAAAACATTCAGTACTTC.

By share, this clonotype counts as large. V gene TRBV4-3 combines with J gene TRBJ1-2, with D possibly TRBD1 on 6 matching bases. Germline CDR1 LGHNA, CDR2 YSLEER. CDR3 length: 13 amino acids. Trimming stripped 0 bases from V and 8 bases from J, with 10 bases between. The CDR3 DNA follows: TGCGCCAGCAGCCAAGAACAGGGAAGGGGCTACACCTTC. It specifies CASSQEQGRGYTF.

This clonotype is classed as large. The chain employs TRBV6-4 and TRBJ2-1; 10 positions agree with TRBD1. Germline V gene data show CDR1 as MRHNA and CDR2 as SNTAGT. This CDR3 contains 14 residues. V gave up 7 bases and J gave up 5 bases; unmatched junction bases: 5. This CDR3 reads CASNSGTGDNEQFF. The CDR3 DNA is TGTGCCAGCAATTCCGGGACAGGGGACAATGAGCAGTTCTTC.

In this sample, this clonotype is large. V gene TRBV3-1 combines with J gene TRBJ2-7; 8 bases agree with TRBD2. Germline assignment: CDR1 LGHDT and CDR2 YNNKEL (reference sequence). There are 15 residues in the CDR3. J gave up 0 bases and V 5 bases, and 6 bases lay outside the gene matches. The CDR3 is CASSSGGGSSYEQYF. The CDR3 bases are TGTGCCAGCAGCTCGGGGGGGGGAAGCTCCTACGAGCAGTACTTC.

By sample fraction, this clonotype is large. This chain uses TRBV6-1 with TRBJ1-1, with D perhaps TRBD1 (6 bases). The germline gives CDR1 MNHNS, CDR2 SASEGT. Trimming left V 10 bases short and J 2 bases short, with 11 bases between. The CDR3 consists of 12 residues. The CDR3 loop is CAMNRANTEAFF. CDR3 coding DNA: TGTGCCATGAACAGGGCAAACACTGAAGCTTTCTTT.

By proportion, this clonotype is large. The chain employs TRBV28 and TRBJ2-1; TRBD2 matches at 12 bases. This CDR3 comprises 15 residues. CDR1 and CDR2 (germline): MDHEN, SYDVKM. V shed 5 bases and J 6 bases; nucleotides not matched to a gene: 5. The CDR3 DNA reads TGTGCCAGCAGTCCGGCTAGCGGGGGGGCCAATGAGCAGTTCTTC. Protein sequence: CASSPASGGANEQFF.

This clonotype is judged medium-sized. The chain links TRBV20-1 to TRBJ2-1; 13 nucleotides match TRBD2. From germline, CDR1 is DFQATT and CDR2 SNEGSKA (reference sequence). This CDR3 comprises 15 residues. Unmatched junction bases numbered 12, after V lost 1 base and J lost 15 bases. CDR3 bases: TGCAGTGCTAGAGGAACTAGCGGGGGGGCCTTCCGTCCGTTCTTC. Its protein is CSARGTSGGAFRPFF.

This clonotype is labeled medium-sized. The chain links TRBV12-5 to TRBJ2-3; D is uncertain. Germline V gene data show CDR1 as LGHNT and CDR2 as FRNRAP. V lost 5 bases to trimming and J lost 1 base, with 7 bases between them. This CDR3 comprises 13 residues. For the CDR3, the DNA is TGTGCTAGTGGTAGCCCTCGCACAGATACGCAGTATTTT. This translates into CASGSPRTDTQYF.

By its share, this clonotype is medium-sized (0.01 to 0.1%). This CDR3 reads CASSGDTYEQYF. The CDR3, as DNA: TGCGCCAGCAGCGGGGACACCTACGAGCAGTACTTC. This chain links TRBV10-1 with TRBJ2-7; TRBD1 is a possible D gene (6 bases). Germline CDR1 and CDR2: WNHNN and SYGVQD (reference sequence). The CDR3 spans 12 residues. With 6 bases removed from V and 2 bases from J, the gap between germline ends came to 8 bases.

This clonotype rates as hyperexpanded (1% or more). The CDR3 nucleotides read TGTGCCAGCAGCGTCGGTACCGGTGGGCGGGTGGAGACCCAGTACTTC. It is translated as CASSVGTGGRVETQYF. The chain links TRBV9 to TRBJ2-5; TRBD2 might be the D (5 bases). The V end was cut by 2 bases, the J end by 5 bases, with 19 bases between. Germline assignment: CDR1 SGDLS and CDR2 YYNGEE. This CDR3 is built from 16 residues.

This clonotype is large in the sample. The chain combines TRBV11-2 with TRBJ2-5, with D tentatively TRBD1 or TRBD2 (6 bases each). The CDR3 sequence is 12 residues long. Germline V CDR1 and CDR2: SGHAT, FQNNGV. V was cut by 5 bases and J by 5 bases, with 9 bases left in between. The CDR3 spells CASSGGRETQYF. CDR3 DNA sequence: TGTGCCAGCAGCGGGGGGCGGGAGACCCAGTACTTC.

Sample share makes this clonotype large (0.1 to 1%). The chain links TRBV6-2 or TRBV6-3 to TRBJ1-2; D not certain. V lost 0 bases and J 4 bases, leaving 18 bases between the germline ends. This CDR3 comprises 17 residues. Germline V CDR1 and CDR2: MNHEY, SVGEGT. The CDR3 nucleotides read TGTGCCAGCAGTTACTCGAAGGTCGGAAGAGGGTCCTATGGCTACACCTTC. Residues: CASSYSKVGRGSYGYTF.

This clonotype is labeled medium-sized (0.01 to 0.1%). The chain has TRBV6-1 and TRBJ1-6; D gene ambiguous. Trimming took 0 bases from V and 12 from J, leaving 15 bases between them. The CDR3 has 15 amino acids. In germline, CDR1 is MNHNS, CDR2 SASEGT. This CDR3 reads CASSEAVTALQPLHF. CDR3 nucleotides: TGTGCCAGCAGTGAAGCGGTCACTGCCCTTCAACCCCTCCACTTT.

This clonotype is judged medium-sized (0.01 to 0.1%). The chain is built from TRBV28 and TRBJ2-5, with TRBD1 identical over 8 bases. V lost 5 bases and J lost 2; bases outside the gene matches: 10. The CDR3 runs 16 residues. Looked up from germline, CDR1 is MDHEN and CDR2 is SYDVKM. The CDR3 reads CASSPGQGLHQETQYF. CDR3 nucleotide sequence: TGTGCCAGCAGTCCAGGACAGGGCCTTCATCAAGAGACCCAGTACTTC.

This clonotype is labeled large. This rearrangement joins TRBV5-8 to TRBJ2-1, with 8 nucleotides matching TRBD1. V dropped 4 bases and J dropped 0; count of bases not matched to a gene: 6. This CDR3 region has 16 residues. Germline CDR1 is SGHTS and CDR2 is YDEGEE. The CDR3 reads CASSKGQVPSYNEQFF. Here the CDR3 DNA reads TGTGCCAGCAGCAAGGGACAGGTGCCCTCCTACAATGAGCAGTTCTTC.

This clonotype is labeled as large. The chain links TRBV18 to TRBJ2-7, with D perhaps TRBD1 (6 bases). Per germline, CDR1 KGHSH and CDR2 LQKENI. The CDR3 has 14 residues. V was cut by 3 bases and J by 0 bases, with 9 bases left in between. In DNA, the CDR3 is TGTGCCAGCTCACCGACAGGAACCTCCTACGAGCAGTACTTC. Translation gives CASSPTGTSYEQYF.

V and J are TRBV28 and TRBJ1-6; no reliable D call. The CDR3 totals 15 residues. CDR1 is MDHEN, CDR2 SYDVKM, per germline. Trimming removed 3 bases from V and 5 bases from J, with 11 bases in between. DNA for the CDR3: TGTGCCAGCAGTTTTCCTACATGGCATAATTCACCCCTCCACTTT. Encoded protein: CASSFPTWHNSPLHF.

By its share, this clonotype is medium-sized. This chain joins TRBV4-3 and TRBJ2-5, with 8 bases identical to TRBD2. V trimming: 1 base; J trimming: 5 bases; junction bases outside the gene matches: 9. Germline V lookup: CDR1 LGHNA, CDR2 YSLEER. This CDR3 has 16 amino acids. CDR3 sequence reads: CASSQGVAGGGETQYF. The CDR3 DNA follows: TGCGCCAGCAGCCAAGGCGTCGCGGGGGGAGGGGAGACCCAGTACTTC.